This T cell receptor beta chain was obtained from a study of PD-1 blockade in classical Hodgkin lymphoma. Findings and caveats of the study: Whatever underlies the repertoire differences (possibly disease activity or prior therapy) remains undefined. Relapsed/refractory patients reportedly had the lowest baseline TCR diversity, below newly diagnosed patients, who were below healthy donors.

This clone occurred a few times. The antigen remains undetermined. Germline V gene data show CDR1 as SGHKS and CDR2 as YYEKEE (reference sequence). V trimming: 4 bases; J trimming: 3 bases; junction bases outside the gene matches: 7. The CDR3 totals 14 residues. Some clones are missing from TCRdb's copy, which holds only in-frame ones; the method was immunoSEQ multiplex PCR. This sample has 15,000 to 20,000 clones, with approximately 84% found just once. This sample's time point: newly diagnosed, previously untreated cHL patient sample. Untreated, newly diagnosed classical Hodgkin lymphoma PBMCs were used for comparison.

This chain links TRBV5-5 with TRBJ2-7, with 7 nucleotides matching TRBD1. The clonotype was recovered from a human donor with classical Hodgkin lymphoma. What was sequenced was peripheral blood mononuclear cells (PBMCs). CDR3 amino acids: CASSHRDRYYEQYF. DNA for the CDR3: TGTGCCAGCAGCCACCGGGACAGATACTACGAGCAGTACTTC. Full variable domain (missing parts from reference TRBV5-5 and TRBJ2-7): DAGVTQSPTHLIKTRGQQVTLRCSPISGHKSVSWYQQVLGQGPQFIFQYYEKEERGRGNFPDRFSARQFPNYSSELNVNALLLGDSALYLCASSHRDRYYEQYFGPGTRLTVT.